The next 14 T cell receptor beta chains were all read from a single sample in a study of regulatory T cells in long-lasting Graves disease. As to time point: newly diagnosed GD, antithyroid drugs for less than 3 months. PBMC-extracted RNA yielded the TCR library. TCR beta libraries were built with iRepertoire HTBI primers and Arm-PCR of CDR3 regions. Using its own MiXCR run on the multiplex PCR reads, TCRdb lists one record per CDR3 protein. The data show approximately 400,000 distinct CDR3 sequences, with about 15% seen just once and around 7.6% held by the top ten. The same data also went into a second study, on T cells in Graves' hyperthyroidism and ophthalmopathy.

Sequenced here: peripheral blood mononuclear cells (PBMCs), sampled at new diagnosis, from a patient treated with antithyroid drugs. The source is a woman between 35 and 50 years old with Graves disease.

This clonotype was found many times. The chain has TRBV27 and TRBJ1-2; D is possibly TRBD1 (5 bases). There are 12 residues in the CDR3. The ends were cut back, 5 bases at V and 5 bases at J, with 9 bases in the middle. CDR1 is MNHEY and CDR2 is SMNVEV in the germline V gene (reference sequence). CDR3 in amino acids: CASSPDRYGYTF. DNA of the CDR3: TGTGCCAGCAGTCCAGACAGATATGGCTACACCTTC.

On this clonotype itself: This sequence may be a read error, since a much larger clone differs from it by one base. The chain recombines TRBV6-2 or TRBV6-3 with TRBJ1-1; D is ambiguous. Germline V gene sequence: CDR1 MNHEY, CDR2 SVGEGT. The ends were cut back, 5 bases at V and 4 bases at J, with 20 bases in the middle. CDR3 length: 16 amino acids. The CDR3 sequence is CASSDPSPNEGTEAFF. The CDR3 DNA reads as TGTGCCAGCAGTGATCCGAGCCCCAATGAGGGCACTGAAGCTTTCTTT.

This clonotype was counted at least ten times. The chain couples TRBV2 to TRBJ2-7; D assignment may be TRBD1 or TRBD2 (5 bases each). The length of the CDR3 is 13 residues. Germline CDR1 reads SNHLY; CDR2 reads FYNNEI. The V and J ends lost 4 bases and 9 bases respectively, with 16 bases between them. For the CDR3, the DNA is TGTGCCAGCAGTGGGGACGAGTCCCCGCGGCAGTACTTC. Encoded protein: CASSGDESPRQYF. The full variable domain, rest sourced from reference TRBV2 and TRBJ2-7, is EPEVTQTPSHQVTQMGQEVILRCVPISNHLYFYWYRQILGQKVEFLVSFYNNEISEKSEIFDDQFSVERPDGSNFTLKIRSTKLEDSAMYFCASSGDESPRQYFGPGTRLTVT.

The CDR3 protein is CASSQRDTYEQYF. CDR3 nucleotides: TGTGCCAGCAGCCAGCGGGATACCTACGAGCAGTACTTC. The chain is built from TRBV27 and TRBJ2-7; 7 bases are shared with TRBD2. V shed 6 bases, J shed 2 bases, and the junction held 4 bases outside the gene matches. The CDR3 has 13 amino acids. Germline CDR1 reads MNHEY; CDR2 reads SMNVEV (reference sequence).

Ten or more counts support this clonotype. The chain uses TRBV7-2 and TRBJ2-7, with TRBD2 as a possible D gene (5 bases). This CDR3 contains 15 residues. CDR1 and CDR2 from the germline V gene are SGHTA and FQGNSA. Trimming removed 1 base from V and 2 bases from J, with 12 bases in between. For the CDR3, the DNA is TGTGCCAGCAGCTTAGTTGCCGGGAACGCCTACGAGCAGTACTTC. Translating it yields CASSLVAGNAYEQYF. The full variable domain, rest sourced from reference TRBV7-2 and TRBJ2-7, is GAGVSQSPSNKVTEKGKDVELRCDPISGHTALYWYRQSLGQGLEFLIYFQGNSAPDKSGLPSDRFSAERTGGSVSTLTIQRTQQEDSAVYLCASSLVAGNAYEQYFGPGTRLTVT.

This clonotype appeared many times. The chain links TRBV20-1 to TRBJ2-5, with 10 bases lining up with TRBD2. Germline loops: CDR1 DFQATT, CDR2 SNEGSKA (reference sequence). J gave up 2 bases and V 5 bases, and 2 bases lay outside the gene matches. The CDR3 contains 13 residues. The CDR3 loop is CSARTSGQETQYF. The DNA of the CDR3 is TGCAGTGCTCGGACTAGCGGACAAGAGACCCAGTACTTC.

This clonotype was found many times. The V gene is TRBV29-1, the J gene TRBJ2-3, with TRBD2 matching over 12 bases. The CDR3 sequence is 15 residues long. The germline gives CDR1 SQVTM, CDR2 ANQGSEA. The trim removed 7 bases at V and 2 bases at J, leaving 7 bases unmatched. The CDR3 sequence is CSAFTSGRYTDTQYF. DNA of the CDR3: TGCAGCGCATTTACTAGCGGGAGGTACACAGATACGCAGTATTTT.

In this sample, this clonotype turned up many times. V usage is TRBV30 and J usage is TRBJ1-2; D remains ambiguous. The CDR3 contains 13 residues. Deletions cut 1 base from V and 6 bases from J, with 12 bases between. Germline values: CDR1 GTSNPN, CDR2 SVGIG (reference sequence). The CDR3 region is CAWSDGPKHGYTF. CDR3 in DNA: TGTGCCTGGAGTGACGGGCCGAAACATGGCTACACCTTC.

This clonotype turned up a few times. A read error may explain this, as a much larger clone is one base away. The chain has TRBV11-3 and TRBJ1-2, with D possibly TRBD1 on 5 matching bases. V was shortened by 5 bases and J by 7 bases, with 14 bases between the two germline ends. The CDR3 extends over 13 amino acids. CDR1 and CDR2 from the germline V gene are SGHNT and YENEEA. The CDR3 here is CASSPSGVCGYTF. For the CDR3, the DNA is TGTGCCAGCAGCCCATCGGGGGTCTGTGGCTACACCTTC.

This clonotype was detected a few times. The chain has TRBV3-1 and TRBJ1-3; D is perhaps TRBD1 (5 bases). Germline V gives CDR1 LGHDT, CDR2 YNNKEL (reference sequence). The CDR3 contains 14 residues. V was cut by 1 base and J by 5 bases, with 9 bases left in between. The CDR3 nucleotides are TGTGCCAGCAGCCAAGGGGACTCCCGAAACACCATATATTTT. Residues: CASSQGDSRNTIYF.

This clonotype was seen ten or more times. The chain links TRBV3-1 to TRBJ2-1; D is unresolved. The CDR3 covers 14 residues. Trimming removed 1 base from V and 6 bases from J, with 10 bases in between. The V gene's germline CDR1 is LGHDT and CDR2 YNNKEL (reference sequence). The CDR3 loop is CASSQGGFGNEQFF. The DNA for the CDR3 is TGTGCCAGCAGCCAAGGGGGTTTCGGCAATGAGCAGTTCTTC.

Concerning this clonotype itself: This sequence may be a read error, since a much larger clone differs from it by one base. The J gene is TRBJ2-7, the V gene TRBV11-3, with a possible D match to TRBD2 (6 bases). This CDR3 is 12 amino acids long. CDR1 SGHNT and CDR2 YENEEA come from the germline V gene. The CDR3 nucleotides are TGTGCCAGCAGCGGCCGGACCGGGACTCCCCTCGTC. The encoded protein is CASSGRTGTPLV.

This clonotype was counted ten times or more. The CDR3 region is CASHAGSGSVDYGYTF. Written as DNA, the CDR3 is TGTGCCAGCCACGCTGGGTCGGGTTCGGTGGACTATGGCTACACCTTC. This rearrangement joins TRBV28 to TRBJ1-2, with D uncertain. The CDR3 covers 16 residues. CDR1 is MDHEN, CDR2 SYDVKM, per germline. The ends were cut back, 8 bases at V and 3 bases at J, with 22 bases in the middle.

This clonotype has at least ten counts. The chain links TRBV7-3 to TRBJ1-6, with D possibly matching TRBD1 (5 bases). CDR1 and CDR2 (germline): SGHTA, FQGTGA. Trimming cost V 2 bases and J 9 bases, with 8 bases left between them. The CDR3 has 13 amino acids. The CDR3 loop is CASSLGAASPLHF. In DNA, the CDR3 is TGTGCCAGCAGCTTAGGGGCTGCTTCACCCCTCCACTTT.